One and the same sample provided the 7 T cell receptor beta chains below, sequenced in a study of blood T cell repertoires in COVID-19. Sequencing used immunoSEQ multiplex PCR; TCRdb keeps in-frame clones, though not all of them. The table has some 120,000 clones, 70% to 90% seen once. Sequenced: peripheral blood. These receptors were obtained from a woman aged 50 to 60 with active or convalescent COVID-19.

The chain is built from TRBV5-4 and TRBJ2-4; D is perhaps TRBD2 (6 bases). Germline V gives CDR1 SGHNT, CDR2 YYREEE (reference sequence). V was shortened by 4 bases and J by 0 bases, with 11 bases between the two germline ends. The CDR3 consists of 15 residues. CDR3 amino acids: CASSPAGLAKNIQYF. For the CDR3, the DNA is TGTGCCAGCAGCCCTGCGGGGCTAGCCAAAAACATTCAGTACTTC.

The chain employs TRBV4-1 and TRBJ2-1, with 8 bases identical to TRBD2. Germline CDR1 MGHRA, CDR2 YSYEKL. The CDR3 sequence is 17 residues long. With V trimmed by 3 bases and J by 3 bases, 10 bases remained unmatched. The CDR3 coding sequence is TGCGCCAGCAGCCATAAAGGGGACGGGACTAGCTACAATGAGCAGTTCTTC. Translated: CASSHKGDGTSYNEQFF.

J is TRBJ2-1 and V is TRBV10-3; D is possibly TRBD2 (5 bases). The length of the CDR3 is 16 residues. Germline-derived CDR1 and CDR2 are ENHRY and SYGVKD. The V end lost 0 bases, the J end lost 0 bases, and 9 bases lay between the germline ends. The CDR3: CAISESMAGSYNEQFF. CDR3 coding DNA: TGTGCCATCAGTGAGTCGATGGCGGGCTCCTACAATGAGCAGTTCTTC.

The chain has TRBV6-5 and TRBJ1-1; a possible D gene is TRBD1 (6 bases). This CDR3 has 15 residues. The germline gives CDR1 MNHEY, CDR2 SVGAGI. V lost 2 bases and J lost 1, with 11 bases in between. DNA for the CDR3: TGTGCCAGCAGTTACCGCTCAGGGGCGAACACTGAAGCTTTCTTT. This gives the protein CASSYRSGANTEAFF.

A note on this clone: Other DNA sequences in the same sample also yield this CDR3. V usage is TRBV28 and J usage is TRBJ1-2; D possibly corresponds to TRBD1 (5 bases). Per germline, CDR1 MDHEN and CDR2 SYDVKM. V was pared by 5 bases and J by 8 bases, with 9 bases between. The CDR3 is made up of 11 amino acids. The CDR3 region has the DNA TGTGCCAGCAGTCCGGGGGTGGGCTACACCTTC. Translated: CASSPGVGYTF.

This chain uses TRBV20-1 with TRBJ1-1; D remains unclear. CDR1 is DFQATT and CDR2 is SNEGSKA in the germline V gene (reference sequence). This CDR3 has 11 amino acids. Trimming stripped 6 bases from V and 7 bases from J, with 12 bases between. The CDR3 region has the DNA TGCAGTGCCGCCCGGGTTGGTGAAGCTTTCTTT. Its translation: CSAARVGEAFF.

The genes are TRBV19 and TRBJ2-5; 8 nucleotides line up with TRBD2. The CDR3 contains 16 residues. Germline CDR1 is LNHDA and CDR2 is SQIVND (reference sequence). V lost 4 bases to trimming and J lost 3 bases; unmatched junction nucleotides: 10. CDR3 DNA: TGTGCCAGTAGTAAAGGAAATTTCGGGGGGGAAGAGACCCAGTACTTC. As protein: CASSKGNFGGEETQYF.